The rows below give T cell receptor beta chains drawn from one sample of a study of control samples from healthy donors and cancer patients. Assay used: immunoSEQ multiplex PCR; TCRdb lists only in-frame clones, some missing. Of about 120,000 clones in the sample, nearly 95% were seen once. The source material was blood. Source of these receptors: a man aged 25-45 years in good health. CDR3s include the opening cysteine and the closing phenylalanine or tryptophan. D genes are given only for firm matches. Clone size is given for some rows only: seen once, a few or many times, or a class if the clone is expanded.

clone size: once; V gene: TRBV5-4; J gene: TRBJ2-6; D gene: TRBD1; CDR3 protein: CASSMRTGAGANVLTF; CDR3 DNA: TGTGCCAGCAGCATGCGAACAGGGGCTGGGGCCAACGTCCTGACTTTC
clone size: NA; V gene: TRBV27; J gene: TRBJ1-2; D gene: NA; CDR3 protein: CASSPALGGYTF; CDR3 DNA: TGTGCCAGCAGCCCAGCGCTGGGGGGCTACACCTTC
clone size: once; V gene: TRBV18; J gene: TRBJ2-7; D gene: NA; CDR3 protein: CASSLSVRQYSYEQYF; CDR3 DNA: TGTGCCAGCTCCCTAAGTGTCCGACAGTACTCCTACGAGCAGTACTTC
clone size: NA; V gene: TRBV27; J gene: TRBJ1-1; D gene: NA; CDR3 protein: CASSYGGHGTEAFF; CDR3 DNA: TGTGCCAGCTCATACGGGGGGCACGGAACTGAAGCTTTCTTT
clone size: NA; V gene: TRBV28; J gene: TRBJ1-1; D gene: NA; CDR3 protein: CASSFPKNEAFF; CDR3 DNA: TGTGCCAGCAGTTTCCCCAAGAATGAAGCTTTCTTT
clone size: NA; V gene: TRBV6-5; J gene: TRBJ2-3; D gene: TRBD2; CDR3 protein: CASRGTSGTDTQYF; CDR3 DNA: TGTGCCAGCAGAGGGACTAGCGGCACAGATACGCAGTATTTT
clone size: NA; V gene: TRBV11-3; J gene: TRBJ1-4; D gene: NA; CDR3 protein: CASTPSRYTGEKLFF; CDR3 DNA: TGTGCCAGCACCCCGTCCCGGTATACCGGTGAAAAACTGTTTTTT
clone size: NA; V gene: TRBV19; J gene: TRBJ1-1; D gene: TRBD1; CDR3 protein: CATRGGTGGNTEAFF; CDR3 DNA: TGTGCCACCAGAGGGGGGACAGGGGGGAACACTGAAGCTTTCTTT
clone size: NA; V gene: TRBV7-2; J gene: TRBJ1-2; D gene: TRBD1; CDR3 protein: CASSPWTGGYGYTF; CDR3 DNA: TGTGCCAGCAGCCCCTGGACAGGGGGCTATGGCTACACCTTC
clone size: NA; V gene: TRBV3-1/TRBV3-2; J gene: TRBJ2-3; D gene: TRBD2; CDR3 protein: CASSPARRGNSGGLLTDTQYF; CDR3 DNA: TGTGCCAGCAGCCCCGCGCGTCGAGGGAATAGCGGGGGACTTCTCACAGATACGCAGTATTTT
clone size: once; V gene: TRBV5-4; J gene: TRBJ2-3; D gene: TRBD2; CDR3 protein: CASSPRGGKDTQYF; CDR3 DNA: TGTGCCAGCAGCCCACGGGGGGGGAAGGATACGCAGTATTTT
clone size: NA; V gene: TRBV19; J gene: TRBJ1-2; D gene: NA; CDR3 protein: CASSIVNRAKYGYTF; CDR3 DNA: TGTGCCAGTAGTATAGTCAACAGGGCAAAGTATGGCTACACCTTC
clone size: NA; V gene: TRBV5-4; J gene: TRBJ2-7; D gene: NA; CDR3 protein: CASSSPSPLNEQYF; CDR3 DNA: TGTGCCAGCAGCTCCCCCTCCCCCCTGAACGAGCAGTACTTC
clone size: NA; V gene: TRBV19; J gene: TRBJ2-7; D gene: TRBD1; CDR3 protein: CASSRDRGVPYEQYF; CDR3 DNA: TGTGCCAGTAGCCGGGACAGGGGTGTCCCCTACGAGCAGTACTTC
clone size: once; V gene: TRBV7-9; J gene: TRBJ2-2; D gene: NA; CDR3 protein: CASSLGTTGASNTGELFF; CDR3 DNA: TGTGCCAGCAGCTTAGGGACGACCGGGGCATCGAACACCGGGGAGCTGTTTTTT
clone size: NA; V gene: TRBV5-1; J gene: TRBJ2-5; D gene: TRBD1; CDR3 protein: CASSRTGLQETQYF; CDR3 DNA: TGCGCCAGCAGTCGGACAGGGCTACAAGAGACCCAGTACTTC
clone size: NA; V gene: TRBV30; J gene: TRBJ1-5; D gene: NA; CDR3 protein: CAWSTRANQPQHF; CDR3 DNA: TGTGCCTGGAGTACAAGGGCTAATCAGCCCCAGCATTTT
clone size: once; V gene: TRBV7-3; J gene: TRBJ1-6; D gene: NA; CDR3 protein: CASSLQGTANSPLHF; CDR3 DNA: TGTGCCAGCAGCTTACAAGGGACTGCTAATTCACCCCTCCACTTT
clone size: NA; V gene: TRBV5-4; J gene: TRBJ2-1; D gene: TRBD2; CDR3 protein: CASGGLSVNEQFF; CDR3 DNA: TGTGCCAGCGGGGGACTATCCGTCAATGAGCAGTTCTTC
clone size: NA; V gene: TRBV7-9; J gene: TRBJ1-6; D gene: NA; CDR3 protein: CASSLGGQGQGRALHF; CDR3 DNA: TGTGCCAGCAGCTTAGGTGGTCAGGGCCAAGGAAGAGCCCTCCACTTT
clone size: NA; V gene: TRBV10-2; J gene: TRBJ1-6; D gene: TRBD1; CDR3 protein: CASTGTDPYNSPLHF; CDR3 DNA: TGCGCCAGCACCGGGACAGACCCCTATAATTCACCCCTCCACTTT
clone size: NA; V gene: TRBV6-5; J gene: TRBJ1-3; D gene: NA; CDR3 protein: CASAKRGQLGNTIYF; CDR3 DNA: TGTGCCAGCGCAAAGAGAGGGCAACTTGGAAACACCATATATTTT
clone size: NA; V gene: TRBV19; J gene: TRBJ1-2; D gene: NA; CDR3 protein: CASSASPTNYGYTF; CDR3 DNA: TGTGCCAGTAGTGCCAGCCCCACTAACTATGGCTACACCTTC
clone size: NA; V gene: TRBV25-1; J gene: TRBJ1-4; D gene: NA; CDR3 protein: CASSESGSLGEKLFF; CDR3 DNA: TGTGCCAGCAGTGAATCCGGGTCCCTGGGGGAAAAACTGTTTTTT
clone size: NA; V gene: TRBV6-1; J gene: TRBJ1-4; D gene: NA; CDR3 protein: CASSDRGATNEKLFF; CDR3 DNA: TGTGCCAGCAGTGACCGGGGGGCGACTAATGAAAAACTGTTTTTT